This T cell receptor beta chain was obtained from a study of cytomegalovirus exposure and HLA in healthy donors. Study background: Some 200 million T cells yielded more than 90 million unique TCR beta sequences, as an earlier analysis found. Findings of the study overall: The study labeled around 160 TCR beta chains cytomegalovirus-associated. Compared with the approximately 700-donor mean, an Asian-associated ancestry cluster reportedly had fewer N-insertions, according to a later analysis.

With regard to this clone: The antigen is unknown.

The PCR had 60 Vbeta and 13 Jbeta primers. TCRdb keeps only in-frame clones here, not all; method: immunoSEQ multiplex PCR. This table holds 180,000 or so clones, approximately 71% found once. The TCR comes from a middle-aged woman in good health and CMV-seropositive. The sequenced sample consisted of PBMCs.

The CDR3 DNA follows: TGCAGCGTAAAGGGAGGGAATAGCAATCAGCCCCAGCATTTT. This gives the protein CSVKGGNSNQPQHF. This chain joins TRBV29-1 and TRBJ1-5, with D unresolved. The CDR3 is 14 residues long. Germline CDR1 reads SQVTM; CDR2 reads ANQGSEA. The germline V and J ends were trimmed by 6 bases and 0 bases, with 12 bases remaining between them.